The 27 T cell receptor beta chains listed next were all sequenced from one sample in a study of T cells expressing NK-cell markers. Reanalyzing the 5' RACE reads, TCRdb keeps one entry per CDR3 protein, without DNA. Its listing shows around 470,000 distinct CDR3 sequences. Sequenced material: blood T cells: a sorted CD56 or NKG2C T cell subset, CD4+ or CD8+ T cells, or bulk PBMC T cells (not recorded which). The receptors stem from a woman in her fifties or sixties in good health.

V usage is TRBV14 and J usage is TRBJ2-3; TCRdb picks TRBD1, but there is no DNA to check that call. Per the germline V gene, CDR1 is SGHDN and CDR2 is FVKESK. The length of the CDR3 is 15 residues. The CDR3 sequence is CASGMDRVSTDTQYF. The whole variable domain, remainder taken from reference TRBV14 and TRBJ2-3, is EAGVTQFPSHSVIEKGQTVTLRCDPISGHDNLYWYRRVMGKEIKFLLHFVKESKQDESGMPNNRFLAERTGGTYSTLKVQPAELEDSGVYFCASGMDRVSTDTQYFGPGTRLTVL.

This rearrangement joins TRBV7-2 to TRBJ2-3; the D gene TCRdb calls, TRBD1, cannot be checked with no DNA. The V gene's germline CDR1 is SGHTA and CDR2 FQGNSA. The CDR3 contains 15 residues. The CDR3 here is CASSPIGTDTDTQYF.

The chain employs TRBV30 and TRBJ2-7; TCRdb outputs TRBD2, but without DNA this stays unchecked. The CDR3 consists of 13 residues. Germline V lookup: CDR1 GTSNPN, CDR2 SVGIG (reference sequence). The CDR3 is CAWSVLAGDEQYF.

The chain links TRBV27 to TRBJ2-1. This CDR3 has 15 residues. CDR1 and CDR2 (germline): MNHEY, SMNVEV (reference sequence). The CDR3 reads CASSLAGLENNEQFF.

The rearrangement joins TRBV12-3 or TRBV12-4 to TRBJ2-2; TCRdb gives TRBD1 as the D gene, but with no DNA this cannot be confirmed. The CDR3 runs 16 residues. The CDR3 protein is CASSLAQGQSTGELFF.

The chain employs TRBV12-3 or TRBV12-4 and TRBJ1-1; the TCRdb D gene call, TRBD1, has no DNA to confirm it. The CDR3 covers 15 residues. The CDR3 sequence is CASSSPGTANTEAFF.

The chain has TRBV29-1 and TRBJ2-7. The CDR3 sequence is 12 residues long. From germline, CDR1 is SQVTM and CDR2 ANQGSEA. CDR3 region: CSVEAEGFEQYF.

V usage is TRBV9 and J usage is TRBJ2-1; TCRdb outputs TRBD1, but without DNA this stays unchecked. Germline V gives CDR1 SGDLS, CDR2 YYNGEE. This CDR3 contains 14 residues. The CDR3 spells CASSPGGDPNEQFF.

The J gene is TRBJ1-1, the V gene TRBV20-1; absent DNA, TCRdb's TRBD1 call cannot be checked. Germline V gene lookup returns CDR1 DFQATT and CDR2 SNEGSKA (reference sequence). The CDR3 consists of 12 residues. The CDR3 sequence is CSARIQGEGAFF.

V is TRBV12-3 or TRBV12-4 and J is TRBJ2-3; the D call from TCRdb, TRBD1, cannot be confirmed without DNA. The CDR3 is made up of 14 amino acids. CDR3 sequence reads: CASRDRGDSDTQYF.

The rearrangement links TRBV6-1 to TRBJ1-5; TCRdb calls TRBD1, which cannot be checked without DNA. The germline V gene has CDR1 MNHNS and CDR2 SASEGT. This CDR3 region has 14 residues. CDR3 region: CATQNRQGNQPQHF.

The chain combines TRBV7-9 with TRBJ2-1; TCRdb indicates TRBD1, and absent DNA this call remains unverified. The germline gives CDR1 SEHNR, CDR2 FQNEAQ (reference sequence). The CDR3 spans 14 residues. The CDR3 sequence: CASSASGTGDEQFF.

The chain combines TRBV29-1 with TRBJ2-3; the TCRdb call, TRBD1, lacks DNA for checking. CDR3 length equals 17 residues. The germline V gene encodes CDR1 SQVTM and CDR2 ANQGSEA. Here the CDR3 reads CSVVGLNDRAAPDTQYF.

The gene calls are TRBV10-3 and TRBJ1-5; the D call from TCRdb, TRBD1, cannot be confirmed without DNA. The CDR3 sequence is 16 residues long. Germline CDR1 and CDR2: ENHRY and SYGVKD. The CDR3 spells CAISDPQGRSNQPQHF.

The rearrangement uses TRBV3-1 and TRBJ2-1; TCRdb's D call of TRBD1 is untestable without DNA. The CDR3 covers 15 residues. The germline V gene encodes CDR1 LGHDT and CDR2 YNNKEL (reference sequence). This CDR3 reads CASSQVRGGGNEQFF.

This rearrangement joins TRBV20-1 to TRBJ2-7; TCRdb reports TRBD1, a call that lacks DNA to check it against. Germline V lookup: CDR1 DFQATT, CDR2 SNEGSKA (reference sequence). The CDR3 is 14 residues long. The CDR3 region is CSATPGSSTYEQYF.

This CDR3 is CASNWPGANYGYTF. The rearrangement uses TRBV19 and TRBJ1-2; TCRdb's D call of TRBD1 is untestable without DNA. This CDR3 is built from 14 residues. Germline V gene lookup returns CDR1 LNHDA and CDR2 SQIVND (reference sequence).

The gene calls are TRBV16 and TRBJ2-1. The CDR3 runs to 12 residues. Germline V gene sequence: CDR1 KGHSY, CDR2 FQNENV. The CDR3 region is CASSQSTNEQFF. Based on the CDR3 plus reference TRBV16 and TRBJ2-1, the full variable domain is GEEVAQTPKHLVRGEGQKAKLYCAPIKGHSYVFWYQQVLKNEFKFLISFQNENVFDETGMPKERFSAKCLPNSPCSLEIQATKLEDSAVYFCASSQSTNEQFFGPGTRLTVL.

J is TRBJ2-1 and V is TRBV29-1. CDR3 length equals 13 residues. Germline CDR1 reads SQVTM; CDR2 reads ANQGSEA. The CDR3 is CSSYLDEKREQFF.

V gene TRBV4-1 combines with J gene TRBJ1-2. This CDR3 contains 18 residues. Germline V gene sequence: CDR1 MGHRA, CDR2 YSYEKL. The chain's CDR3 is CASSPGPDTIPHNYGYTF.

The chain employs TRBV11-3 and TRBJ2-3. This CDR3 is 15 amino acids long. CDR1 is SGHNT and CDR2 is YENEEA in the germline V gene. The CDR3 sequence: CASTRLAASTDTQYF.

The rearrangement joins TRBV20-1 to TRBJ2-5; TCRdb's D call of TRBD2 is untestable without DNA. Germline V lookup: CDR1 DFQATT, CDR2 SNEGSKA (reference sequence). The CDR3 is made up of 15 amino acids. The CDR3 loop reads CSAKAVTSPQETQYF.

The V call is TRBV6-5, the J call TRBJ2-7; as DNA is missing, the TRBD2 call by TCRdb cannot be tested. Germline CDR1 MNHEY, CDR2 SVGAGI. The CDR3 is 15 amino acids. CDR3 in amino acids: CASSYPGTSGRAQYF.

The V call is TRBV3-1, the J call TRBJ2-1; TCRdb designates TRBD1, a call that cannot be tested without DNA. There are 17 residues in the CDR3. In germline, CDR1 is LGHDT, CDR2 YNNKEL (reference sequence). The chain's CDR3 is CASSRTGSPAAYNEQFF.

The chain recombines TRBV5-1 with TRBJ1-1; as DNA is missing, the TRBD1 call by TCRdb cannot be tested. This CDR3 is 15 amino acids long. Germline V gene sequence: CDR1 SGHRS, CDR2 YFSETQ. CDR3 amino acids: CASLEGAGVNTEAFF. The whole variable domain, remainder taken from reference TRBV5-1 and TRBJ1-1, is KAGVTQTPRYLIKTRGQQVTLSCSPISGHRSVSWYQQTPGQGLQFLFEYFSETQRNKGNFPGRFSGRQFSNSRSEMNVSTLELGDSALYLCASLEGAGVNTEAFFGQGTRLTVV.

V and J are TRBV3-1 and TRBJ1-1. CDR1 and CDR2 from the germline V gene are LGHDT and YNNKEL (reference sequence). CDR3 size: 17 residues. CDR3 protein: CASSPLLGLNDLAEAFF.

The chain's CDR3 is CASRAPLAGPSYEQYF. The chain joins TRBV6-1 to TRBJ2-7; as DNA is missing, the TRBD2 call by TCRdb cannot be tested. Germline-derived CDR1 and CDR2 are MNHNS and SASEGT. This CDR3 comprises 16 residues.